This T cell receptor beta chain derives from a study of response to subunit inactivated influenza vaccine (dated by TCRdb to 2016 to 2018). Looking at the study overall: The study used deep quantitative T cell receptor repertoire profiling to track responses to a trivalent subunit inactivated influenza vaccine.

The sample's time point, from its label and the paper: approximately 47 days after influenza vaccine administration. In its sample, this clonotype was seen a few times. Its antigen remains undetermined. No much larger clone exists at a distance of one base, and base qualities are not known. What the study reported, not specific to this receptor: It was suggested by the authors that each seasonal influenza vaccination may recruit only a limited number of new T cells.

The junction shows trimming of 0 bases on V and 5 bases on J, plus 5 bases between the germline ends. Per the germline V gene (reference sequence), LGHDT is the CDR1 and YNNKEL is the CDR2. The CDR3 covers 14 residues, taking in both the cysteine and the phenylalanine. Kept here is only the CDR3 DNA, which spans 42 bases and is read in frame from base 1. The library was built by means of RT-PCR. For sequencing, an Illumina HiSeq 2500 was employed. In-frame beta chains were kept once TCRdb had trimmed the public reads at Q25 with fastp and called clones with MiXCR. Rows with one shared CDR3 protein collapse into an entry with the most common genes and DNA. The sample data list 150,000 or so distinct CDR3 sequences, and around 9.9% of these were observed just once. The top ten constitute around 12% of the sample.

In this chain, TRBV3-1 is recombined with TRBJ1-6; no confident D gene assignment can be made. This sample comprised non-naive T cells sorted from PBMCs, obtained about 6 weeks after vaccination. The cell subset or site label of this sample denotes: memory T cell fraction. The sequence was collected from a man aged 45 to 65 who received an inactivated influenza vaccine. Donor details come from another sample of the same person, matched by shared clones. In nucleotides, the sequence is TGTGCCAGCAGCCAAGAGGCCGATAATTCACCCCTCCACTTT. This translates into CASSQEADNSPLHF.